This TCR beta chain appears in the sequencing data of a study of T cell responses to AZD1222 COVID-19 vaccine. The wider study: Pooling covered second doses at about 4 or about 12 weeks.

Germline lookup yields CDR1 MNHEY and CDR2 SMNVEV (reference sequence). The V end was cut by 8 bases, the J end by 4 bases, with 20 bases between. This CDR3 contains 16 residues. Produced via immunoSEQ multiplex PCR; TCRdb's table is partial and in-frame only. This repertoire shows about 97,000 clones, 70% to 90% found once; its top ten account for less than 3.5%. The TCR originated in an adult in good health. J is TRBJ2-2 and V is TRBV27, with D perhaps given as TRBD1 or TRBD2 (6 bases each). The starting material was peripheral blood, obtained on day 0 of AZD1222 vaccination. The CDR3 sequence is CASALLGGLSTGELFF. In nucleotides, the CDR3 is TGTGCCAGCGCCCTTTTAGGGGGGCTTAGCACCGGGGAGCTGTTTTTT.